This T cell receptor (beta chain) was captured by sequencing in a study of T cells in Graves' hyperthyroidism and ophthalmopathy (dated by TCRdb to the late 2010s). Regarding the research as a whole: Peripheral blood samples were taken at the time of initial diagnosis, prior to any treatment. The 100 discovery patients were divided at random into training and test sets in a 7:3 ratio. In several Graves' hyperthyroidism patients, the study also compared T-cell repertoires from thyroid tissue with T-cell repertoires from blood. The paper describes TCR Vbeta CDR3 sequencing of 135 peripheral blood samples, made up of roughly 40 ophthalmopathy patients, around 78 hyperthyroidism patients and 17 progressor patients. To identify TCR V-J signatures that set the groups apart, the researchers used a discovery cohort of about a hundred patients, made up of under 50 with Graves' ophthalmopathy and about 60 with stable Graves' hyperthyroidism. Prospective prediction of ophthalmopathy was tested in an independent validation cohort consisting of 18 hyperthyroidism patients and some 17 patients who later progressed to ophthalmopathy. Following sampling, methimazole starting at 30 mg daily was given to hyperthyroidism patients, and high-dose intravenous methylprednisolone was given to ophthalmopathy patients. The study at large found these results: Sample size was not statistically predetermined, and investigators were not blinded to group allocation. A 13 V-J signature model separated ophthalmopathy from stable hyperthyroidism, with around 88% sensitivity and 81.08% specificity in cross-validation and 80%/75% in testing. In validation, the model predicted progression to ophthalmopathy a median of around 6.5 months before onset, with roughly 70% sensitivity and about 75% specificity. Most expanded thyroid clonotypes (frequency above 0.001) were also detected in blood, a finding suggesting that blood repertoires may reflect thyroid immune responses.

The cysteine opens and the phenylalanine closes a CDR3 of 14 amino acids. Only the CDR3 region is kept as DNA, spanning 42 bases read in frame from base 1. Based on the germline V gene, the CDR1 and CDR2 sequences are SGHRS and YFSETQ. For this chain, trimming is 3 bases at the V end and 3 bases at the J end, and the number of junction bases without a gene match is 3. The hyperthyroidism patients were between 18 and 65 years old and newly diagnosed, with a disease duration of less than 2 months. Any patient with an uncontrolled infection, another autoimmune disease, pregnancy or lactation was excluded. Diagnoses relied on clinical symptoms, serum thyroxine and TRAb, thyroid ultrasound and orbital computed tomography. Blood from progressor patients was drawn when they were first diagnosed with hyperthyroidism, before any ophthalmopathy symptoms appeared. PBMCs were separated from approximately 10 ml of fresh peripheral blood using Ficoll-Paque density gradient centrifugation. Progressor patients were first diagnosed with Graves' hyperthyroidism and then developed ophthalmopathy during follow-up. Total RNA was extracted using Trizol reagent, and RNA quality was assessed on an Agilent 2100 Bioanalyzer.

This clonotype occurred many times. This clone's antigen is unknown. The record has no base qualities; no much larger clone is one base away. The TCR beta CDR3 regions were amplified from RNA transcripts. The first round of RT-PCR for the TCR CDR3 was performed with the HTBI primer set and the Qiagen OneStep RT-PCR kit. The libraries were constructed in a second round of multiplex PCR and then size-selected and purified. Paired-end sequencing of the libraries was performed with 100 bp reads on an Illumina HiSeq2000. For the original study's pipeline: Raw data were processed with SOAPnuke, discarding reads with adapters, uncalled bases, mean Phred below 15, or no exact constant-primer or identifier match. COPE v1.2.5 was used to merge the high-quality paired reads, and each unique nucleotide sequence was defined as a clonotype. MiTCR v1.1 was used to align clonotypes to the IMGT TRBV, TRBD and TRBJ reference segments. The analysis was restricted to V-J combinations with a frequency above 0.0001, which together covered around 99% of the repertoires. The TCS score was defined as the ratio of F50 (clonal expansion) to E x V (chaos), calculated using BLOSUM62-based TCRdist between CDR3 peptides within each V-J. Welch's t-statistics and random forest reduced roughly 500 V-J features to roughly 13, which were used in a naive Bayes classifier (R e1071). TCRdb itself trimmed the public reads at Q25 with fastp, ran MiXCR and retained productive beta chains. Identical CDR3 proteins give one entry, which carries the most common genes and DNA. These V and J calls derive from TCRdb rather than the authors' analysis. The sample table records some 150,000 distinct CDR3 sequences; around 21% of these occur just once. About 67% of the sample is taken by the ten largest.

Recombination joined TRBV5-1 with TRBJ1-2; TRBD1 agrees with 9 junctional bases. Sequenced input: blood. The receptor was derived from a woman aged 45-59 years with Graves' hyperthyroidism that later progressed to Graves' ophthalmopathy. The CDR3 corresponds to CASSWGDRDYGYTF. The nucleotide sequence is TGCGCCAGCAGCTGGGGGGACAGGGACTATGGCTACACCTTC.